This TCR beta chain was sequenced during a study of T cells in Graves' hyperthyroidism and ophthalmopathy. Study summary: Peripheral blood sampling occurred at initial diagnosis, before any treatment.

After removal of 7 bases from V and 5 bases from J, the junction contained 7 bases not matched to a gene. The germline gives CDR1 SQVTM, CDR2 ANQGSEA. The CDR3 runs 12 residues. With regard to this clonotype: The antigen remains unidentified.

General study results and limits: A model of 13 V-J pairs discriminated ophthalmopathy from stable hyperthyroidism. Model output signaled ophthalmopathy a median roughly 6.5 months ahead of onset.

Fresh peripheral blood, around 9.5 ml, yielded the PBMCs. RNA transcripts served as the template for amplifying TCR beta CDR3 regions. HTBI primers were employed in a first-round RT-PCR of the TCR CDR3. TCRdb fed the multiplex PCR reads into MiXCR, producing one record per CDR3 protein. The table includes about half a million distinct CDR3 sequences, around a fifth detected once. This sequence joins TRBV29-1 and TRBJ1-1; 7 bases fit TRBD1. The clonotype comes from a woman in her 70s with Graves' ophthalmopathy. Sequencing was carried out using blood. The CDR3 protein is CSAVTGRTEAFF. In nucleotides, the CDR3 is TGCAGCGCTGTGACAGGGAGGACTGAAGCTTTCTTT. The full variable domain, with the rest looked up from reference TRBV29-1 and TRBJ1-1, is SAVISQKPSRDICQRGTSLTIQCQVDSQVTMMFWYRQQPGQSLTLIATANQGSEATYESGFVIDKFPISRPNLTFSTLTVSNMSPEDSSIYLCSAVTGRTEAFFGQGTRLTVV.